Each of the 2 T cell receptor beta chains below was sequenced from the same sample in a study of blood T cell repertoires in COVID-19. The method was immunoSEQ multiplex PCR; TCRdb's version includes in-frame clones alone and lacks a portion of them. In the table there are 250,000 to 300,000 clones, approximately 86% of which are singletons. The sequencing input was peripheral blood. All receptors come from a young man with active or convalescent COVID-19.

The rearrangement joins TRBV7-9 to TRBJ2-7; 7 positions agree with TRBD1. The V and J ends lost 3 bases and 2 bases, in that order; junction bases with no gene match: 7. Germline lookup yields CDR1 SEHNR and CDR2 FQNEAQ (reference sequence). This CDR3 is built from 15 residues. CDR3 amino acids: CASSFYQGVAYEQYF. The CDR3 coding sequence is TGTGCCAGCAGCTTTTATCAGGGGGTGGCCTACGAGCAGTACTTC. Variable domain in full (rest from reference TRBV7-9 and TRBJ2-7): DTGVSQNPRHKITKRGQNVTFRCDPISEHNRLYWYRQTLGQGPEFLTYFQNEAQLEKSRLLSDRFSAERPKGSFSTLEIQRTEQGDSAMYLCASSFYQGVAYEQYFGPGTRLTVT.

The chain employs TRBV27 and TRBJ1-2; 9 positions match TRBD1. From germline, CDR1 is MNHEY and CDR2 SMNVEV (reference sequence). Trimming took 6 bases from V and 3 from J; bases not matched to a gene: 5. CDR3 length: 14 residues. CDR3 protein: CASSTGGADYGYTF. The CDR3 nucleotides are TGTGCCAGCAGCACAGGGGGCGCGGACTATGGCTACACCTTC.